The 25 T cell receptor beta chains below were found in one sample sequenced in a study of T-cell reconstitution after alpha-beta-depleted transplantation in children. Unique molecular identifiers were incorporated when the TCRbeta library was constructed. Each CDR3 protein gets one entry after TCRdb re-called the PCR reads with MiXCR. This sample has just under 350,000 distinct CDR3 sequences; around 15% occur once, and the top ten carry approximately 44%. Sequenced here: PBMCs, mostly from graft donor cells, sampled 360 days after TCRalphabeta/CD19-depleted stem cell transplant. The source of these receptors is a male patient between 2 and 10 years old who had a stem cell transplant for acute lymphoblastic leukemia, so the T cells may come from the graft donor.

V and J are TRBV5-1 and TRBJ2-1, with D maybe TRBD2 (6 bases). Germline values: CDR1 SGHRS, CDR2 YFSETQ. CDR3 size: 17 residues. V was cut by 4 bases and J by 6 bases, with 23 bases left in between. CDR3 in DNA: TGCGCCAGCAGCACCCGGGAGACCAGGCCCTACGGCAATGAGCAGTTCTTC. Its translation: CASSTRETRPYGNEQFF.

This clonotype was seen a handful of times. The rearrangement joins TRBV5-8 to TRBJ2-7; weak D call: TRBD2 (6 bases). The V and J ends lost 4 bases and 1 base respectively, with 18 bases between them. Looked up from germline, CDR1 is SGHTS and CDR2 is YDEGEE. CDR3 length equals 16 residues. For the CDR3, the DNA is TGTGCCAGCAGCAGGGGCCGTCGGGGAGGATCCTACGAGCAGTACTTC. Translation gives CASSRGRRGGSYEQYF. Combining the CDR3 with reference TRBV5-8 and TRBJ2-7 gives the whole variable domain EAGVTQSPTHLIKTRGQQATLRCSPISGHTSVYWYQQALGLGLQFLLWYDEGEERNRGNFPPRFSGRQFPNYSSELNVNALELEDSALYLCASSRGRRGGSYEQYFGPGTRLTVT.

This clonotype was seen at least ten times. Here the CDR3 DNA reads TGTGCCAGCAGCGTAGGGAGAAGACTTCCCTACAATGAGCAGTTCTTC. Its translation is CASSVGRRLPYNEQFF. The chain uses TRBV9 and TRBJ2-1; D not certain. CDR3 length equals 16 residues. Germline lookup yields CDR1 SGDLS and CDR2 YYNGEE. Trimming removed 0 bases at V and 2 bases at J, with 12 bases between.

This clonotype was counted only a few times. The genes are TRBV7-9 and TRBJ2-3; a possible D gene is TRBD1 (5 bases). Per germline, CDR1 SEHNR and CDR2 FQNEAQ (reference sequence). The CDR3 runs 17 residues. Trimming cost V 1 base and J 6 bases, with 20 bases left between them. The DNA for the CDR3 is TGTGCCAGCAGCTTAGGAGATCTTCAGGGCCCCCGGGATACGCAGTATTTT. This encodes CASSLGDLQGPRDTQYF.

A few counts support this clonotype. This chain joins TRBV20-1 and TRBJ2-7, with a tentative D call TRBD2 (6 bases). CDR1 and CDR2 from the germline V gene are DFQATT and SNEGSKA (reference sequence). CDR3 length equals 14 residues. V was shortened by 5 bases and J by 5 bases, with 19 bases between the two germline ends. The CDR3 DNA is TGCAGTGCTGGTCGTGGAGGGATTATCCACGAGCAGTACTTC. This sequence encodes CSAGRGGIIHEQYF.

This clonotype turned up a few times. The V and J genes are TRBV10-3 and TRBJ2-7, with 10 bases fitting TRBD1. Trimming removed 10 bases from V and 0 bases from J; junction bases left unmatched: 6. The CDR3 sequence is 14 residues long. CDR1 ENHRY and CDR2 SYGVKD come from the germline V gene. The CDR3 DNA reads as TGTGCCACCGGACAGGGGGAACTCTCCTACGAGCAGTACTTC. Residues: CATGQGELSYEQYF.

This clonotype has only a few counts. The V and J genes are TRBV18 and TRBJ2-7, with D tentatively TRBD1 (5 bases). There are 14 residues in the CDR3. Trimming removed 4 bases at V and 3 bases at J, with 13 bases between. CDR1 KGHSH and CDR2 LQKENI come from the germline V gene. This CDR3 is CASSRARTNYEQYF. In DNA, the CDR3 is TGTGCCAGCTCACGCGCCCGGACAAACTACGAGCAGTACTTC.

This clonotype has at least ten counts. The V gene is TRBV12-3 or TRBV12-4, the J gene TRBJ2-5, with D tentatively TRBD1 or TRBD2 (5 bases each). V lost 4 bases and J 1 base, leaving 13 bases between the germline ends. The CDR3 sequence is 15 residues long. CDR3 sequence: CASSSTGRFQETQYF. CDR3 sequence (DNA): TGTGCCAGCAGTTCGACGGGGCGCTTCCAAGAGACCCAGTACTTC.

This sequence joins TRBV15 and TRBJ1-4, with TRBD1 as a possible D gene (5 bases). The CDR3 length is 16 residues. Germline CDR1 reads LNHNV; CDR2 reads YYDKDF (reference sequence). Trimming shortened V by 2 bases and J by 5 bases, and 15 bases separated the two germline ends. The CDR3, as DNA: TGTGCCACCAGCAGATTTCCGGGACGTAGGAATGAAAAACTGTTTTTT. Translating it yields CATSRFPGRRNEKLFF.

This clonotype has at least ten counts. The chain recombines TRBV29-1 with TRBJ2-5; a possible D gene is TRBD1 (6 bases). Germline loops: CDR1 SQVTM, CDR2 ANQGSEA. V shed 6 bases and J shed 3 bases, with 14 bases lying between them. CDR3 length: 13 amino acids. The CDR3 region has the DNA TGCAGCGTATTACGGACAGAGAAAGAGACCCAGTACTTC. This gives the protein CSVLRTEKETQYF.

This chain joins TRBV12-3 or TRBV12-4 and TRBJ2-3; the D is unclear. Trimming pared 1 base from V and 5 bases from J, leaving 16 bases between. This CDR3 contains 16 residues. CDR3: CASSLVAGPDGDTQYF. The CDR3 bases are TGTGCCAGCAGTTTAGTGGCCGGGCCAGACGGAGATACGCAGTATTTT.

The V gene is TRBV3-1, the J gene TRBJ2-2, with 14 bases fitting TRBD2. The CDR3 runs to 18 residues. CDR1 LGHDT and CDR2 YNNKEL come from the germline V gene (reference sequence). V shed 3 bases and J 5 bases; nucleotides not matched to a gene: 8. The CDR3 region is CASSQGTSGRRKTGELFF. The CDR3 DNA reads TGTGCCAGCAGCCAGGGGACTAGCGGGAGACGTAAAACCGGGGAGCTGTTTTTT.

This clonotype was counted between two and nine times. The chain links TRBV6-1 to TRBJ2-7; 7 bases fit TRBD1. The CDR3 is 14 residues long. Trimming cost V 6 bases and J 6 bases; bases outside gene matches: 11. Germline V gives CDR1 MNHNS, CDR2 SASEGT. CDR3 in DNA: TGTGCCAGCAGACCCGACAGGGTAAGGGGCGAGCAGTACTTC. It is translated as CASRPDRVRGEQYF.

This clonotype has a handful of counts. The chain couples TRBV6-5 to TRBJ2-2; D gene uncertain. Trimming removed 1 base from V and 1 base from J, with 10 bases in between. There are 16 residues in the CDR3. From germline, CDR1 is MNHEY and CDR2 SVGAGI. CDR3 region: CASSYFFTRNTGELFF. In DNA form, the CDR3 reads TGTGCCAGCAGTTACTTCTTCACCAGGAACACCGGGGAGCTGTTTTTT.

The table lists this clonotype with many counts. The chain has TRBV5-1 and TRBJ1-3; weak D call: TRBD1 (5 bases). The CDR3 is 13 amino acids. CDR1 is SGHRS, CDR2 YFSETQ, per germline. V was shortened by 7 bases and J by 0 bases, with 8 bases between the two germline ends. CDR3 region: CASARDSGNTIYF. CDR3 sequence (DNA): TGCGCCAGCGCCAGGGACTCTGGAAACACCATATATTTT.

This clonotype was picked up many times. V is TRBV7-6 and J is TRBJ2-1; the match to TRBD1 covers 9 bases. There are 14 residues in the CDR3. Germline V gene lookup returns CDR1 SGHVS and CDR2 FNYEAQ. V lost 1 base, J lost 5 bases, and 0 bases stayed unmatched. CDR3 nucleotide sequence: TGTGCCAGCAGCTTAGGGACAGGGGACAATGAGCAGTTCTTC. It yields the protein CASSLGTGDNEQFF.

This clonotype was seen more than once but under ten times. V and J are TRBV24-1 and TRBJ2-2; D not certain. Germline lookup yields CDR1 KGHDR and CDR2 SFDVKD. V lost 3 bases to trimming and J lost 6 bases, with 16 bases between them. The CDR3 is made up of 16 amino acids. The CDR3: CATSDLNTRGAGELFF. In DNA form, the CDR3 reads TGTGCCACCAGTGATCTGAATACCCGTGGGGCCGGGGAGCTGTTTTTT.

The chain links TRBV5-4 to TRBJ2-7, with 14 bases that match TRBD2. CDR3 length equals 15 residues. The junction had 5 bases not matched to a gene; V was cut back by 4 bases and J by 5 bases. CDR1 and CDR2 from the germline V gene are SGHNT and YYREEE (reference sequence). The CDR3 nucleotides are TGTGCCAGCAGCCTAGGGGGACTAGCGGGAGACGAGCAGTACTTC. Its protein product is CASSLGGLAGDEQYF.

This clonotype was seen a few times. The J gene is TRBJ2-3, the V gene TRBV12-3 or TRBV12-4; D gene unclear. The CDR3 is made up of 15 amino acids. Trimming stripped 6 bases from V and 0 bases from J, with 13 bases between. The CDR3 DNA is TGTGCCAGCAGCTCGAGTAAGTCCAGCACAGATACGCAGTATTTT. Its translation: CASSSSKSSTDTQYF.

This clonotype was seen a handful of times. The V gene is TRBV29-1, the J gene TRBJ2-3; D gene ambiguous. CDR3 length: 11 residues. Germline CDR1 SQVTM, CDR2 ANQGSEA. Trimming took 7 bases from V and 2 from J, leaving 7 bases between them. The CDR3 nucleotides read TGCAGCGGTGGGGACACAGATACGCAGTATTTT. Its protein is CSGGDTDTQYF.

DNA of the CDR3: TGTGCCAGATCCTCGCCGAGCGGGAACGGGGAGCTGTTTTTT. Its protein is CARSSPSGNGELFF. The chain couples TRBV21-1 to TRBJ2-2; TRBD2 is the table's D call, not checked against the DNA. TRBV21-1 is listed as a pseudogene. The CDR3 has 14 amino acids.

The gene calls are TRBV4-3 and TRBJ1-2; a weak D match, TRBD1 (5 bases). The V end was cut by 0 bases, the J end by 2 bases, with 10 bases between. Germline V gene sequence: CDR1 LGHNA, CDR2 YSLEER. CDR3 size: 15 residues. Here the CDR3 reads CASSQDSTENYGYTF. The DNA of the CDR3 is TGCGCCAGCAGCCAAGATTCGACAGAAAACTATGGCTACACCTTC.

This clonotype has just a few counts. The CDR3 here is CSVEARGISSEQYF. DNA of the CDR3: TGCAGCGTTGAGGCCAGGGGGATCTCGAGTGAGCAGTACTTC. This chain links TRBV29-1 with TRBJ2-7, with 7 nucleotides matching TRBD1. This CDR3 is 14 amino acids long. V shed 3 bases and J 7 bases; nucleotides not matched to a gene: 12. Per germline, CDR1 SQVTM and CDR2 ANQGSEA.

The chain is built from TRBV4-3 and TRBJ2-1, with D possibly being TRBD2 (5 bases). V was trimmed by 1 base and J by 9 bases, leaving 10 bases between them. The CDR3 consists of 13 residues. Germline V lookup: CDR1 LGHNA, CDR2 YSLEER. CDR3 DNA sequence: TGCGCCAGCAGCCAAGTTCTTGGGAGTGAGCAGTTCTTC. Encoded protein: CASSQVLGSEQFF.

In its sample, this clonotype was seen a few times. CDR3 in amino acids: CSVEGGGDTEAFF. CDR3 sequence (DNA): TGCAGCGTTGAAGGTGGGGGCGACACTGAAGCTTTCTTT. The chain recombines TRBV29-1 with TRBJ1-1, with a tentative D call TRBD1 (6 bases). Trimming shortened V by 1 base and J by 3 bases, and 9 bases separated the two germline ends. Germline CDR1 and CDR2: SQVTM and ANQGSEA. The CDR3 length is 13 residues. The entire variable domain, with the rest obtained from reference TRBV29-1 and TRBJ1-1, is as follows: SAVISQKPSRDICQRGTSLTIQCQVDSQVTMMFWYRQQPGQSLTLIATANQGSEATYESGFVIDKFPISRPNLTFSTLTVSNMSPEDSSIYLCSVEGGGDTEAFFGQGTRLTVV.